The entry below describes one T cell receptor (beta chain). This entry is derived from a study of technical replicates of blood from a handful of donors. Clones were sequenced by immunoSEQ multiplex PCR, and TCRdb holds only the in-frame ones, with some missing. Of 70,000 to 95,000 clones in the sample, just under 95% were seen once. V lost 5 bases and J 2 bases, leaving 13 bases between the germline ends. The germline gives CDR1 MNHNY, CDR2 SVGAGI (reference sequence). The CDR3 runs to 14 residues. This clonotype was obtained from a human donor in good health. V and J are TRBV6-6 and TRBJ2-7; D unresolved. Sequenced material: T cells isolated from PBMCs. The CDR3 coding sequence is TGTGCCAGCAGTATTAATCCCCGTCCCTACGAGCAGTACTTC. Its translation is CASSINPRPYEQYF.